These 29 T cell receptor beta chains originate from one sample sequenced in a study of glioma-infiltrating T cells. The iRepertoire nested amplicon-rescue multiplex PCR amplified TCR alpha and beta CDR3s from RNA. TCRdb independently ran MiXCR on the multiplex PCR reads; one entry per CDR3 protein. The table records about 200,000 distinct CDR3 sequences, around 32% of them present only once. The sequenced sample consisted of glioma tissue, nonneoplastic brain tissue, or PBMCs (not recorded which). These receptors originate from a human donor with low-grade glioma or glioblastoma, undergoing nonglioma brain surgery, or in good health (not recorded which).

This clonotype was seen many times. This chain connects TRBV12-3 or TRBV12-4 to TRBJ1-1, with D possibly matching TRBD1 (6 bases). Trimming removed 7 bases from V and 0 bases from J, with 21 bases in between. The CDR3 covers 17 residues. CDR3 DNA sequence: TGTGCCAGCACCCCCCAGGGGCCGGGTTTTGTGAACACTGAAGCTTTCTTT. Protein sequence: CASTPQGPGFVNTEAFF.

A word on this clonotype: This clone may be a read error of a much larger clone one base away. The genes are TRBV7-2 and TRBJ1-2; no firm D call. Germline V gene sequence: CDR1 SGHTA, CDR2 FQGNSA. This CDR3 contains 14 residues. The CDR3 reads CASSNYLAKYGYTF. The CDR3 DNA reads TGTGCCAGCAGCAACTATCTCGCTAAATATGGCTACACCTTC. Variable domain in full (rest from reference TRBV7-2 and TRBJ1-2): GAGVSQSPSNKVTEKGKDVELRCDPISGHTALYWYRQSLGQGLEFLIYFQGNSAPDKSGLPSDRFSAERTGGSVSTLTIQRTQQEDSAVYLCASSNYLAKYGYTFGSGTRLTVV.

This clonotype was observed a handful of times. This sequence joins TRBV5-1 and TRBJ2-3; D may correspond to TRBD1 or TRBD2 (5 bases each). Germline lookup yields CDR1 SGHRS and CDR2 YFSETQ. The V and J ends lost 0 bases and 4 bases respectively, with 15 bases between them. CDR3 size: 16 residues. DNA for the CDR3: TGCGCCAGCAGCTTGGAGGCAGGGACGACATCAGATACGCAGTATTTT. It yields the protein CASSLEAGTTSDTQYF.

In the case of this clonotype: With a much larger clone just one base away, this may be a read error. The rearrangement uses TRBV7-2 and TRBJ2-1; 15 bases fit TRBD2. The CDR3 runs to 18 residues. Germline CDR1 and CDR2: SGHTA and FQGNSA. CDR3 in amino acids: CASSISGTSGRSYSEQFF. The CDR3 coding sequence is TGTGCCAGCAGCATCTCCGGGACTAGCGGGAGGTCATACAGTGAGCAGTTCTTC.

Note on this clonotype: A much bigger clone sits one base away, suggesting this may be a read error. The genes are TRBV5-4 and TRBJ2-5; D perhaps matches TRBD2 (5 bases). CDR3 length: 14 residues. CDR1 and CDR2 (germline): SGHNT, YYREEE (reference sequence). The CDR3 is CARSLDRGQETQYF. CDR3 DNA sequence: TGTGCCAGAAGCTTGGATCGGGGCCAAGAGACCCAGTACTTC.

This sequence joins TRBV4-1 and TRBJ2-7, with unresolved D. CDR3 size: 14 residues. Trimming stripped 1 base from V and 2 bases from J, with 9 bases between. Per germline, CDR1 MGHRA and CDR2 YSYEKL. CDR3 in amino acids: CASSQGPGTYEQYF. In DNA form, the CDR3 reads TGCGCCAGCAGCCAAGGCCCTGGGACCTACGAGCAGTACTTC.

Regarding this clonotype: This may be a read error, as it is one base from a much larger clone. The rearrangement uses TRBV27 and TRBJ2-5, with 7 bases aligning to TRBD2. The CDR3 is 15 residues long. CDR1 is MNHEY and CDR2 is SMNVEV in the germline V gene (reference sequence). CDR3 DNA sequence: TGTGCCAGCAGTCCTCCTAGCGGTAGCCAAGAGACCCAGTCCTTC. Its translation is CASSPPSGSQETQSF.

This clonotype was observed a handful of times. The gene calls are TRBV4-3 and TRBJ2-5; 10 nucleotides align to TRBD1. V lost 10 bases, J lost 5 bases, and 10 bases stayed unmatched. This CDR3 is built from 14 residues. Germline CDR1 reads LGHNA; CDR2 reads YSLEER. The CDR3: CANLDRGLGETQYF. The CDR3 DNA sequence: TGCGCCAACCTCGACAGGGGGCTTGGGGAGACCCAGTACTTC.

This clonotype appeared many times. This chain links TRBV20-1 with TRBJ2-2; 10 bases line up with TRBD2. CDR3 size: 18 residues. Looked up from germline, CDR1 is DFQATT and CDR2 is SNEGSKA (reference sequence). The ends lost 0 bases at V and 4 bases at J; junction bases unmatched: 11. This CDR3 is CSARDRASGRTGTGELFF. The CDR3 nucleotides read TGCAGTGCTAGAGATAGGGCTAGCGGGAGAACTGGCACCGGGGAGCTGTTTTTT.

This clonotype occurred once. A much larger clone lies one base from this, so it may be a read error. The chain employs TRBV5-4 and TRBJ2-3, with no clear D. The CDR3 is 13 residues long. The germline CDR1 and CDR2 sequences are SGHNT and YYREEE (reference sequence). The ends were cut back, 5 bases at V and 4 bases at J, with 11 bases in the middle. CDR3 residues: CASRRDIPDTQYF. The DNA for the CDR3 is TGTGCCAGCAGACGAGACATACCAGATACGCAGTATTTT.

This clonotype was found once. It may be a read error: a sequence one base away is much more abundant. This sequence joins TRBV20-1 and TRBJ2-7; 13 nucleotides match TRBD2. The CDR3 is 14 amino acids. Trimming took 5 bases from V and 5 from J; bases not matched to a gene: 6. Germline loops: CDR1 DFQATT, CDR2 SNEGSKA (reference sequence). CDR3 nucleotide sequence: TGCAGTGCTGGAACTAGCGGGAGGGCCAACGAGCAGTACTTC. This codes for CSAGTSGRANEQYF.

Notes on this clonotype: This may arise from a read error, as a much more abundant clone is one base away. The rearrangement joins TRBV6-6 to TRBJ1-5; tentatively, D is TRBD1 (5 bases). Trimming removed 1 base at V and 0 bases at J, with 13 bases between. Germline CDR1 MNHNY, CDR2 SVGAGI (reference sequence). The CDR3 spans 17 residues. CDR3 protein: CASSYWTWGRSNQPQHF. As DNA, the CDR3 is TGTGCCAGCAGTTACTGGACATGGGGCCGTAGCAATCAGCCCCAGCATTTT.

The sample holds many counts of this clonotype. V is TRBV7-9 and J is TRBJ2-5; the match to TRBD2 covers 14 bases. This CDR3 is 16 amino acids long. After removal of 4 bases from V and 5 bases from J, the junction contained 6 bases not matched to a gene. Germline loops: CDR1 SEHNR, CDR2 FQNEAQ (reference sequence). The CDR3 spells CASSSTSGRAYETQYF. The CDR3 DNA sequence: TGTGCCAGCAGCTCGACTAGCGGGAGGGCCTATGAGACCCAGTACTTC.

This clonotype was recorded a few times. The chain joins TRBV29-1 to TRBJ1-3; 9 bases agree with TRBD1. The CDR3 has 12 amino acids. Trimming at V came to 7 bases and at J to 4 bases, leaving 2 bases not matched to a gene. Germline V gene data show CDR1 as SQVTM and CDR2 as ANQGSEA. The CDR3 loop reads CSAGTGGNTIYF. For the CDR3, the DNA is TGCAGCGCAGGGACAGGGGGAAACACCATATATTTT.

As to this clonotype: A much larger clone differs from this one at a single base, so this may be a read error. The chain is built from TRBV18 and TRBJ1-6, with 7 bases identical to TRBD1. The CDR3 loop spans 15 amino acids. Germline V gene sequence: CDR1 KGHSH, CDR2 LQKENI. V was pared by 5 bases and J by 6 bases, with 7 bases of the junction left unmatched. The CDR3 loop reads CASSTGQWTNSPLHF. For the CDR3, the DNA is TGTGCCAGCTCAACGGGACAGTGGACTAATTCACCCCTCCACTTT.

This clonotype was recorded at least ten times. This chain uses TRBV4-1 with TRBJ1-3; 9 nucleotides align to TRBD1. CDR1 is MGHRA and CDR2 is YSYEKL in the germline V gene. The CDR3 consists of 16 residues. Germline trimming cut 2 bases from V and 4 bases from J; bases unmatched to any gene: 6. The CDR3 nucleotides read TGCGCCAGCAGCCAAATCCGGACAGGGGCAGGAAACACCATATATTTT. Translating it yields CASSQIRTGAGNTIYF.

This clonotype appeared many times. The chain employs TRBV6-6 and TRBJ1-1; D unresolved. Germline lookup yields CDR1 MNHNY and CDR2 SVGAGI (reference sequence). The CDR3 length is 12 residues. V lost 2 bases and J lost 1, with 2 bases in between. The CDR3 region has the DNA TGTGCCAGCAGTTACCCGAACACTGAAGCTTTCTTT. The encoded protein is CASSYPNTEAFF.

As to this clonotype: A much larger clone lies a single base off, so this may be a read error. The chain uses TRBV3-1 and TRBJ1-2, with D uncertain. This CDR3 spans 11 amino acids. Looked up from germline, CDR1 is LGHDT and CDR2 is YNNKEL (reference sequence). The CDR3 DNA follows: TGTGCCAGCAGCGAAGATGGACGCTACACCTTC. Translation: CASSEDGRYTF.

The chain couples TRBV7-9 to TRBJ1-6, with D uncertain. This CDR3 is 14 amino acids long. V lost 1 base, J lost 9 bases, and 10 bases lay in between. The germline V gene has CDR1 SEHNR and CDR2 FQNEAQ (reference sequence). CDR3 residues: CASSLVERISPLHF. CDR3 coding DNA: TGTGCCAGCAGCTTAGTGGAAAGGATTTCACCCCTCCACTTT.

This clonotype was seen only a few times. The J gene is TRBJ2-2, the V gene TRBV5-1; 7 nucleotides align to TRBD1. This CDR3 spans 17 amino acids. From germline, CDR1 is SGHRS and CDR2 YFSETQ. V lost 0 bases, J lost 4 bases, and 9 bases stayed unmatched. The CDR3: CASSLDVGGAGTGELFF. The CDR3 DNA follows: TGCGCCAGCAGCTTGGATGTAGGGGGCGCGGGCACCGGGGAGCTGTTTTTT.

This clonotype was counted a few times. V and J are TRBV4-3 and TRBJ2-5, with D possibly TRBD1 on 6 matching bases. V was cut by 4 bases and J by 3 bases, with 15 bases left in between. CDR1 is LGHNA and CDR2 is YSLEER in the germline V gene. This CDR3 region has 15 residues. The CDR3 DNA follows: TGCGCCAGCAGCCCGCGAGGGGACACTAAAGAGACCCAGTACTTC. Amino acid sequence: CASSPRGDTKETQYF.

This clonotype occurred many times. The chain carries TRBV20-1 and TRBJ2-7; perhaps TRBD2 as D (6 bases). V lost 3 bases to trimming and J lost 4 bases, with 7 bases between them. Germline loops: CDR1 DFQATT, CDR2 SNEGSKA (reference sequence). There are 11 residues in the CDR3. CDR3 amino acids: CSASGSYEQYF. The CDR3 DNA follows: TGCAGTGCTAGCGGGAGTTACGAGCAGTACTTC.

This clonotype was recorded at least ten times. In nucleotides, the CDR3 is TGTGCCAGCAGCTGGAGTGGGACAGCCTACGAGCAGTACTTC. Residues: CASSWSGTAYEQYF. The chain couples TRBV7-8 to TRBJ2-7; 7 bases match TRBD1. The CDR3 runs to 14 residues. CDR1 SGHVS and CDR2 FQNEAQ come from the germline V gene. The V gene end was trimmed by 4 bases and the J gene end by 2 bases; junction bases not matched to a gene: 5.

Many counts were recorded for this clonotype. The chain combines TRBV10-3 with TRBJ1-1; D may be TRBD1 (5 bases). CDR1 and CDR2 from the germline V gene are ENHRY and SYGVKD. This CDR3 is built from 15 residues. V lost 0 bases to trimming and J lost 4 bases, with 12 bases between them. CDR3: CAISESGQTSTEAFF. The CDR3 coding sequence is TGTGCCATCAGTGAGTCGGGGCAGACCAGCACTGAAGCTTTCTTT.

This clonotype was recorded at least ten times. The CDR3 DNA is TGCAGTGCCCCGCGGCGGGAGGGAGGAGATACGCAGTATTTT. Residues: CSAPRREGGDTQYF. The gene calls are TRBV20-1 and TRBJ2-3, with TRBD2 identical over 9 bases. Germline V gene lookup returns CDR1 DFQATT and CDR2 SNEGSKA (reference sequence). CDR3 length: 14 residues. Germline trimming cut 6 bases from V and 5 bases from J; bases unmatched to any gene: 9.

Many counts were recorded for this clonotype. The chain couples TRBV7-6 to TRBJ1-5; D uncertain. V was cut by 5 bases and J by 5 bases, with 13 bases left in between. This CDR3 spans 14 amino acids. The V gene's germline CDR1 is SGHVS and CDR2 FNYEAQ. Here the CDR3 DNA reads TGTGCCAGCAGCCAAGGTGGCAGTGATCAGCCCCAGCATTTT. Translated: CASSQGGSDQPQHF.

This clonotype was found many times. The V call is TRBV7-3, the J call TRBJ2-5, with D possibly being TRBD1 or TRBD2 (5 bases each). The CDR3 is made up of 14 amino acids. CDR1 is SGHTA, CDR2 FQGTGA, per germline. V lost 4 bases, J lost 5 bases, and 14 bases lay in between. The CDR3 nucleotides read TGTGCCAGCAGCTCCGGGACCACGGGGGAGACCCAGTACTTC. It yields the protein CASSSGTTGETQYF.

J is TRBJ2-1 and V is TRBV5-1; D gene uncertain. Trimming stripped 0 bases from V and 8 bases from J, with 9 bases between. Germline-derived CDR1 and CDR2 are SGHRS and YFSETQ. CDR3 size: 13 residues. As DNA, the CDR3 is TGCGCCAGCAGCTTGGGGCTAGGGTATGAGCAGTTCTTC. This sequence encodes CASSLGLGYEQFF.

CDR3 protein: CSVEGTWGMNTEAFF. CDR3 sequence (DNA): TGCAGCGTTGAGGGGACCTGGGGGATGAACACTGAAGCTTTCTTT. The chain uses TRBV29-1 and TRBJ1-1; maybe TRBD1 (5 bases). Trimming pared 3 bases from V and 0 bases from J, leaving 14 bases between. The CDR3 contains 15 residues. Germline lookup yields CDR1 SQVTM and CDR2 ANQGSEA.